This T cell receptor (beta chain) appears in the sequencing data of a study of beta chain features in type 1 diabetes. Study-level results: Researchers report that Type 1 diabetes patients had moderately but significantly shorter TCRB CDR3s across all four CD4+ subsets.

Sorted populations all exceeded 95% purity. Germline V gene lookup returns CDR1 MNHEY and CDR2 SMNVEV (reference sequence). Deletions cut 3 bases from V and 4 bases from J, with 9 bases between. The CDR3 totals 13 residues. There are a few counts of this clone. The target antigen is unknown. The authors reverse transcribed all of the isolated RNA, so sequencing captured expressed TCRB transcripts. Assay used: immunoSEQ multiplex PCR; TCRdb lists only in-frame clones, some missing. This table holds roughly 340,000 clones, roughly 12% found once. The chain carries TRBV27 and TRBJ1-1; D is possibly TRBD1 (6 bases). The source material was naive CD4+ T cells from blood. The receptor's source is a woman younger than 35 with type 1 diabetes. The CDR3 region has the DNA TGTGCCAGCAGTTTCAGGGGAGTCACTGAAGCTTTCTTT. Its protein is CASSFRGVTEAFF.